The T cell receptor beta chain under discussion was sequenced for a study of blood T cell repertoires in COVID-19. Study summary: The origin of the acute and convalescent COVID-19 samples was the United States, Italy and Spain. Sources were T cells, B-cell-depleted T cells, or PBMCs; the material itself was cDNA or gDNA.

Trimming removed 4 bases from V and 4 bases from J, with 20 bases in between. The length of the CDR3 is 18 residues. Germline V gene lookup returns CDR1 SGHTA and CDR2 FQGNSA. Original processing notes: Cell counts per sample came from amplifying reference gene primers. Data came from immunoSEQ multiplex PCR; TCRdb stores just in-frame clones and leaves some out. That table supplies the V and J calls and clone size; D and trimming were determined from the DNA. This table holds about 51,000 clones, approximately 85% found once. Source material: peripheral blood. This chain connects TRBV7-2 to TRBJ2-6; D gene ambiguous. This sequence originates from a human donor with acute or convalescent COVID-19. The donor label of this sample is uncertain. The CDR3 bases are TGTGCCAGCAGCTCCGCCGGTGTTCTGCTCTGGGGGGCCAACGTCCTGACTTTC. It encodes CASSSAGVLLWGANVLTF.